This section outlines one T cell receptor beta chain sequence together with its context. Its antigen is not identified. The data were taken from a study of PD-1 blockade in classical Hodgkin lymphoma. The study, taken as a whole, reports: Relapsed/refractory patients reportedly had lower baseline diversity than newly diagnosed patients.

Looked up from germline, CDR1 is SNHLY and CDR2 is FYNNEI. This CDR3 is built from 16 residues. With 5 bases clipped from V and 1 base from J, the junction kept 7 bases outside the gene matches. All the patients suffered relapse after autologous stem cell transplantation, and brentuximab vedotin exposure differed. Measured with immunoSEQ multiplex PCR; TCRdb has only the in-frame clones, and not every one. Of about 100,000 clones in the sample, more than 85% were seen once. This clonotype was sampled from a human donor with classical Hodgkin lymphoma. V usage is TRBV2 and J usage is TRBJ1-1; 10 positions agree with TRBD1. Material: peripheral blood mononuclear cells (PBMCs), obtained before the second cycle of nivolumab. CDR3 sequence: CASSRDRGFSNTEAFF. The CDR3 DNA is TGTGCCAGCAGTCGGGACAGGGGTTTTTCGAACACTGAAGCTTTCTTT.